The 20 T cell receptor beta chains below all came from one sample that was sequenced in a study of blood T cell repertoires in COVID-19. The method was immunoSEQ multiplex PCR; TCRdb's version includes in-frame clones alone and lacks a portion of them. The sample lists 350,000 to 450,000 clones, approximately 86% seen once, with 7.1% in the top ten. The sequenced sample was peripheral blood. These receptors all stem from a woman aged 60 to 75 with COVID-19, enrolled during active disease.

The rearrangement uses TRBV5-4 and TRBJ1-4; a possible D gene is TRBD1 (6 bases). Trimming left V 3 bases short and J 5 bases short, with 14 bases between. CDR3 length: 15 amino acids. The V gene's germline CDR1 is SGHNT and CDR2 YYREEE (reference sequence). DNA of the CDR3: TGTGCCAGCAGCTCTACAGGGAAGACGAATGAAAAACTGTTTTTT. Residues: CASSSTGKTNEKLFF.

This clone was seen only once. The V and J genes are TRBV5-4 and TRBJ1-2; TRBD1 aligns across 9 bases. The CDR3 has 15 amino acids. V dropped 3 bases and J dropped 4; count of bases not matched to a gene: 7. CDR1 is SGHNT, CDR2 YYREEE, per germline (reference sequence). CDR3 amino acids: CASSSLRDRAYGYTF. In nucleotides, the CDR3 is TGTGCCAGCAGCTCGCTGCGGGACAGGGCCTATGGCTACACCTTC.

The CDR3 protein is CASNYGQGIAEAFF. Written as DNA, the CDR3 is TGTGCCAGCAATTACGGACAGGGGATTGCTGAAGCTTTCTTT. The chain links TRBV11-1 to TRBJ1-1; 9 positions agree with TRBD1. Germline V gives CDR1 SGHAT, CDR2 FQDESV (reference sequence). This CDR3 region has 14 residues. J lost 6 bases, V lost 7 bases, and 9 bases had no gene match.

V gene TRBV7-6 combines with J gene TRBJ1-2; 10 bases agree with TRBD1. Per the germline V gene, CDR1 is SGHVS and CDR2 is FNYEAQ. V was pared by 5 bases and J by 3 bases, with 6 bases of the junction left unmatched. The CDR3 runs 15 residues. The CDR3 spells CASSLAGTGDYGYTF. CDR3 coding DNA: TGTGCCAGCAGCCTCGCCGGGACAGGGGACTATGGCTACACCTTC.

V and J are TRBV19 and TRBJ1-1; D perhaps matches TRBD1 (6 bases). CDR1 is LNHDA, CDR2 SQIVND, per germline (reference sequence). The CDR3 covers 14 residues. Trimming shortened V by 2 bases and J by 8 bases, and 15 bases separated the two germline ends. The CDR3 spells CASSIQQGLGEAFF. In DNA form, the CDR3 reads TGTGCCAGTAGTATACAACAGGGTCTTGGGGAAGCTTTCTTT.

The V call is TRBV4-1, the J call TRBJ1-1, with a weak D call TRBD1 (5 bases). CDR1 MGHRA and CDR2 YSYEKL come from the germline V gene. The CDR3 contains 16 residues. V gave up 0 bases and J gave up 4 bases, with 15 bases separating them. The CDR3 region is CASSQDKRGGVTEAFF. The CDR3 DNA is TGCGCCAGCAGCCAAGATAAGAGGGGAGGGGTCACTGAAGCTTTCTTT.

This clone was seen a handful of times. The CDR3 loop is CASSPLGRADYGYTF. For the CDR3, the DNA is TGTGCCAGCAGCCCGCTAGGCAGGGCAGACTATGGCTACACCTTC. The rearrangement joins TRBV5-6 to TRBJ1-2, with a possible D match to TRBD1 (5 bases). V lost 4 bases to trimming and J lost 3 bases, with 16 bases between them. From germline, CDR1 is SGHDT and CDR2 YYEEEE. The CDR3 consists of 15 residues.

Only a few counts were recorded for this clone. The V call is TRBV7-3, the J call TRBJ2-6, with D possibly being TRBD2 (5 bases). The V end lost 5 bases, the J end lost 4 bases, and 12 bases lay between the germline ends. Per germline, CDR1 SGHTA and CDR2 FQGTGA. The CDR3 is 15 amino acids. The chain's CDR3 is CASSPPGGGANVLTF. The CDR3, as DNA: TGTGCCAGCAGCCCCCCCGGAGGAGGGGCCAACGTCCTGACTTTC.

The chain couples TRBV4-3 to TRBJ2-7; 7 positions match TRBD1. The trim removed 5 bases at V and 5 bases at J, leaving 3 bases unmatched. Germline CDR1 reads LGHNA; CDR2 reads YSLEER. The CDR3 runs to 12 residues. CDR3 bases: TGCGCCAGCAGCTACACAGGGGACGAGCAGTACTTC. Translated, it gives CASSYTGDEQYF.

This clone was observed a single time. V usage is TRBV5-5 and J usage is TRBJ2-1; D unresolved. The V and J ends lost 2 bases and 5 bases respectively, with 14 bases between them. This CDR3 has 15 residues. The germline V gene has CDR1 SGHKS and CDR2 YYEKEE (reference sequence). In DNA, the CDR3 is TGTGCCAGCAGCTTAGCACCCCCGGTCCACAATGAGCAGTTCTTC. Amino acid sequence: CASSLAPPVHNEQFF.

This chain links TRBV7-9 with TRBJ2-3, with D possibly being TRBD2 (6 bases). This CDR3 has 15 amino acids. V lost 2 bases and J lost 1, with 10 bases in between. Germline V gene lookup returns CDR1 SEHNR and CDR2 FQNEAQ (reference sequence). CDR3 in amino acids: CASSLTGLRTDTQYF. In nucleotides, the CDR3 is TGTGCCAGCAGCTTAACGGGACTCCGCACAGATACGCAGTATTTT.

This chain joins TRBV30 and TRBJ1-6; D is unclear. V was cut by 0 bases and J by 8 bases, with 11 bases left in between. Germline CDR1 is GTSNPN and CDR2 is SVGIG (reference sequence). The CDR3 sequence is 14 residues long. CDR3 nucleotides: TGTGCCTGGAGTGTAAAGGGAGTGGATTCACCCCTCCACTTT. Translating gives CAWSVKGVDSPLHF.

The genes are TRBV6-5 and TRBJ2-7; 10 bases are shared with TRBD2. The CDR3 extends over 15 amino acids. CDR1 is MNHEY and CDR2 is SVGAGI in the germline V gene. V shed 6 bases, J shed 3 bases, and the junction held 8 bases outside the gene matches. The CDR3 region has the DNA TGTGCCAGCAGCGCCACTAGCGGGGACATCTACGAGCAGTACTTC. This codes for CASSATSGDIYEQYF.

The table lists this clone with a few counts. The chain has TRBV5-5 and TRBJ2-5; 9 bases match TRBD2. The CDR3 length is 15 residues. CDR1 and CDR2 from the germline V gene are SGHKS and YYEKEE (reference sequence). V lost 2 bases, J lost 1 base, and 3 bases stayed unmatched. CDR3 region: CASSFSGSPQETQYF. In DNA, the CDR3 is TGTGCCAGCAGCTTTAGCGGGAGTCCCCAAGAGACCCAGTACTTC.

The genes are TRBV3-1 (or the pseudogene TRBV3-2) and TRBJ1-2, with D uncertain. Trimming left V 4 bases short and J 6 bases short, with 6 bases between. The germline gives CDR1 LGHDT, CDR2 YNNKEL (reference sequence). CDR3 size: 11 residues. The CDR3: CASSRSDGYTF. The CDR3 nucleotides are TGTGCCAGCAGCCGGAGCGATGGCTACACCTTC.

The CDR3 region has the DNA TGTGCCAGCAGCTTTGCGGGCCCGGGGAGGGGAGCTTTCTTT. Its translation is CASSFAGPGRGAFF. The V and J genes are TRBV11-2 and TRBJ1-1; D possibly corresponds to TRBD1 (5 bases). The V gene lost 3 bases and the J gene lost 10 bases, with 18 bases spanning the gap. The CDR3 is made up of 14 amino acids. Germline-derived CDR1 and CDR2 are SGHAT and FQNNGV.

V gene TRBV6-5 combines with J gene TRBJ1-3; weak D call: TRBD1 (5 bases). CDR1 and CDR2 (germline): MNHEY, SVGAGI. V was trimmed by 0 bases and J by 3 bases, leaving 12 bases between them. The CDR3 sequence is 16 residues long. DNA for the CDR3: TGTGCCAGCAGTTACTCCGGAGGGGTTGGTGGAAACACCATATATTTT. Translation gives CASSYSGGVGGNTIYF.

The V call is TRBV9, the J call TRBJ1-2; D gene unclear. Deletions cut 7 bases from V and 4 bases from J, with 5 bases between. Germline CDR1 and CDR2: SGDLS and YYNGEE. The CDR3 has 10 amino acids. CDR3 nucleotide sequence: TGTGCCAGCTCGTCCTATGGCTACACCTTC. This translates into CASSSYGYTF.

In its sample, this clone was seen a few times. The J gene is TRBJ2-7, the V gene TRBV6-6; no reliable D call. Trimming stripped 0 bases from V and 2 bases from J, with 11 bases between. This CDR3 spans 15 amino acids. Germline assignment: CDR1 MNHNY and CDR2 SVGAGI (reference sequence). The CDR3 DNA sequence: TGTGCCAGCAGTTACTCCCTAATAATCCCCTACGAGCAGTACTTC. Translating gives CASSYSLIIPYEQYF.

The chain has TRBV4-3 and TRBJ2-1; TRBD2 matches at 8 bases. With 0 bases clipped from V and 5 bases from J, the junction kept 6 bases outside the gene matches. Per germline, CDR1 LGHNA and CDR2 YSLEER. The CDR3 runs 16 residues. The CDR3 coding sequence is TGCGCCAGCAGCCAAGATCCTCCGGGGGGGGACAATGAGCAGTTCTTC. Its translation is CASSQDPPGGDNEQFF.